A single sample is the source of the 28 T cell receptor beta chains below, sequenced in a study of a mutant IDH1 vaccine in newly diagnosed glioma. Only in-frame clones appear in the TCRdb table, and some are missing; sequencing was by immunoSEQ multiplex PCR. The repertoire holds around 40,000 clones, with roughly 82% as singletons. The sample's time point: week 47, end of study. Each dose of the vaccine consisted of 300 ug of mutant IDH1 20-mer peptide, with topical imiquimod. Their antigens remain unidentified. This specimen was PBMCs, taken from a glioma patient whose treatment included an IDH1 peptide vaccine. Receptors originate from a man aged 18 to 30 with glioma. Some clones in this sample may be carry-over from other donors' samples.

The CDR3: CASSSDGVNTEAFF. In nucleotides, the CDR3 is TGTGCCAGCAGCTCGGACGGAGTGAACACTGAAGCTTTCTTT. This chain joins TRBV5-6 and TRBJ1-1; D is uncertain. Germline assignment: CDR1 SGHDT and CDR2 YYEEEE. The CDR3 totals 14 residues. V was pared by 3 bases and J by 0 bases, with 9 bases between. Supplemented by reference TRBV5-6 and TRBJ1-1, the full variable domain reads DAGVTQSPTHLIKTRGQQVTLRCSPKSGHDTVSWYQQALGQGPQFIFQYYEEEERQRGNFPDRFSGHQFPNYSSELNVNALLLGDSALYLCASSSDGVNTEAFFGQGTRLTVV.

The chain carries TRBV6-5 and TRBJ1-1; 7 nucleotides align to TRBD1. Per the germline V gene, CDR1 is MNHEY and CDR2 is SVGAGI. V lost 2 bases and J lost 7; bases outside the gene matches: 7. The CDR3 is 14 residues long. CDR3 bases: TGTGCCAGCAGTTACCCGGCCCAGGGGGGTGAAGCTTTCTTT. It yields the protein CASSYPAQGGEAFF.

A few counts support this clone. The J gene is TRBJ1-3, the V gene TRBV7-3; 7 bases agree with TRBD1. The trim removed 1 base at V and 0 bases at J, leaving 6 bases unmatched. The germline gives CDR1 SGHTA, CDR2 FQGTGA. This CDR3 comprises 17 residues. This chain's CDR3 is CASSLMAQGISGNTIYF. CDR3 DNA sequence: TGTGCCAGCAGCTTAATGGCACAGGGGATCTCTGGAAACACCATATATTTT.

The genes are TRBV27 and TRBJ1-1; TRBD1 is a possible D gene (5 bases). The V gene lost 6 bases and the J gene lost 4 bases, with 12 bases spanning the gap. CDR1 is MNHEY, CDR2 SMNVEV, per germline (reference sequence). The CDR3 has 13 amino acids. The CDR3 DNA is TGTGCCAGCAGCCTGGCGGGGGTCACTGAAGCTTTCTTT. It translates to CASSLAGVTEAFF.

This clone showed up just once. This chain uses TRBV7-8 with TRBJ2-7; D is unclear. V lost 3 bases and J lost 0, with 12 bases in between. Germline V gene lookup returns CDR1 SGHVS and CDR2 FQNEAQ. The CDR3 length is 15 residues. The CDR3 nucleotides are TGTGCCAGCAGCTTTCCTGGACCTCCCTCCTACGAGCAGTACTTC. Translation: CASSFPGPPSYEQYF.

DNA for the CDR3: TGTGCCAGCAGCGGGACGGACAGGGTCTACGAGCAGTACTTC. Its protein product is CASSGTDRVYEQYF. The chain recombines TRBV5-6 with TRBJ2-7, with 8 bases aligning to TRBD1. The V and J ends lost 4 bases and 3 bases, in that order; junction bases with no gene match: 6. This CDR3 has 14 residues. Germline lookup yields CDR1 SGHDT and CDR2 YYEEEE. The full variable domain, its missing parts supplied by reference TRBV5-6 and TRBJ2-7, is DAGVTQSPTHLIKTRGQQVTLRCSPKSGHDTVSWYQQALGQGPQFIFQYYEEEERQRGNFPDRFSGHQFPNYSSELNVNALLLGDSALYLCASSGTDRVYEQYFGPGTRLTVT.

The chain recombines TRBV7-8 with TRBJ1-1; no firm D call. CDR1 SGHVS and CDR2 FQNEAQ come from the germline V gene. This CDR3 region has 15 residues. V was shortened by 5 bases and J by 1 base, with 14 bases between the two germline ends. This CDR3 is CASSPIWGGNTEAFF. The CDR3 DNA reads TGTGCCAGCAGCCCAATCTGGGGAGGGAACACTGAAGCTTTCTTT.

The chain uses TRBV19 and TRBJ1-1; D uncertain. The CDR3 has 14 amino acids. Trimming stripped 2 bases from V and 3 bases from J, with 10 bases between. Per germline, CDR1 LNHDA and CDR2 SQIVND (reference sequence). The CDR3 DNA reads TGTGCCAGTAGTATACAGCGGACCTACACTGAAGCTTTCTTT. It is translated as CASSIQRTYTEAFF.

This chain connects TRBV2 to TRBJ2-6, with 9 nucleotides matching TRBD1. V lost 3 bases, J lost 3 bases, and 6 bases stayed unmatched. Germline V lookup: CDR1 SNHLY, CDR2 FYNNEI. The CDR3 extends over 17 amino acids. DNA for the CDR3: TGTGCCAGCAGTGAGGGACAGGGTTATAGTGGGGCCAACGTCCTGACTTTC. This translates into CASSEGQGYSGANVLTF.

The rearrangement links TRBV7-9 to TRBJ1-5; 9 bases are shared with TRBD1. Germline CDR1 SEHNR, CDR2 FQNEAQ (reference sequence). Trimming removed 5 bases from V and 2 bases from J; junction bases left unmatched: 7. CDR3 size: 16 residues. The CDR3 bases are TGTGCCAGCAGCGTTGGCGGGACAGGGCGCAATCAGCCCCAGCATTTT. Translating gives CASSVGGTGRNQPQHF.

V gene TRBV4-1 combines with J gene TRBJ2-7, with D perhaps TRBD1 (6 bases). V was cut by 0 bases and J by 5 bases, with 11 bases left in between. CDR1 and CDR2 (germline): MGHRA, YSYEKL. CDR3 size: 14 residues. CDR3 residues: CASSQEPRGDEQYF. DNA of the CDR3: TGCGCCAGCAGCCAAGAGCCCAGGGGCGACGAGCAGTACTTC.

The V gene is TRBV30, the J gene TRBJ2-1; 9 nucleotides agree with TRBD2. Trimming took 1 base from V and 4 from J; bases not matched to a gene: 11. The CDR3 runs to 17 residues. The germline gives CDR1 GTSNPN, CDR2 SVGIG (reference sequence). DNA of the CDR3: TGTGCCTGGAGTGGAGGGTTAGCGGGAGAGGCTTACAATGAGCAGTTCTTC. Translation: CAWSGGLAGEAYNEQFF. Filled out from reference TRBV30 and TRBJ2-1, the complete variable domain reads SQTIHQWPATLVQPVGSPLSLECTVEGTSNPNLYWYRQAAGRGLQLLFYSVGIGQISSEVPQNLSASRPQDRQFILSSKKLLLSDSGFYLCAWSGGLAGEAYNEQFFGPGTRLTVL.

The rearrangement uses TRBV4-1 and TRBJ2-7, with a weak D call TRBD2 (6 bases). The V gene lost 1 base and the J gene lost 4 bases, with 14 bases spanning the gap. Germline-derived CDR1 and CDR2 are MGHRA and YSYEKL. The CDR3 consists of 15 residues. CDR3 nucleotide sequence: TGCGCCAGCAGCCAAGTCGGGGCAGGGAGGTACGAGCAGTACTTC. This translates into CASSQVGAGRYEQYF.

This clone appeared a few times. V usage is TRBV7-8 and J usage is TRBJ1-1; D is possibly TRBD1 (5 bases). The CDR3 loop spans 15 amino acids. V was shortened by 4 bases and J by 0 bases, with 12 bases between the two germline ends. The germline V gene has CDR1 SGHVS and CDR2 FQNEAQ. The CDR3 DNA follows: TGTGCCAGCAGCTCCTCCGGGACGATGAACACTGAAGCTTTCTTT. Protein sequence: CASSSSGTMNTEAFF.

This clone occurred once. This chain's CDR3 is CAWSDRTYSGANVLTF. DNA of the CDR3: TGTGCCTGGAGTGACAGAACGTACTCTGGGGCCAACGTCCTGACTTTC. This chain connects TRBV30 to TRBJ2-6, with D unclear. Germline V gene data show CDR1 as GTSNPN and CDR2 as SVGIG (reference sequence). The CDR3 contains 16 residues. Trimming took 1 base from V and 0 from J, leaving 10 bases between them. Full variable domain (missing parts from reference TRBV30 and TRBJ2-6): SQTIHQWPATLVQPVGSPLSLECTVEGTSNPNLYWYRQAAGRGLQLLFYSVGIGQISSEVPQNLSASRPQDRQFILSSKKLLLSDSGFYLCAWSDRTYSGANVLTFGAGSRLTVL.

The chain joins TRBV29-1 to TRBJ1-2; a possible D gene is TRBD1 (6 bases). V lost 6 bases and J lost 5, with 16 bases in between. Germline V lookup: CDR1 SQVTM, CDR2 ANQGSEA. The CDR3 runs 13 residues. The CDR3 loop is CSVLETGLYGYTF. CDR3 nucleotides: TGCAGCGTGCTCGAGACAGGTTTATATGGCTACACCTTC.

A note on this clone: A junction end diverges from the germline sequence, so it may reflect a read error. The chain has TRBV6-6 and TRBJ1-2; D gene uncertain. Germline CDR1 reads MNHNY; CDR2 reads SVGAGI (reference sequence). The CDR3 runs to 10 residues. The CDR3 nucleotides are TGTGCCAGCAGGTACTATGGCTACACCTTC. It yields the protein CASRYYGYTF.

The chain employs TRBV7-3 and TRBJ2-7; 9 bases align to TRBD2. Looked up from germline, CDR1 is SGHTA and CDR2 is FQGTGA. This CDR3 region has 15 residues. The V gene end was trimmed by 3 bases and the J gene end by 3 bases; junction bases not matched to a gene: 6. DNA for the CDR3: TGTGCCAGCAGCTTGCTAGCGGGATCGTTCTACGAGCAGTACTTC. Protein sequence: CASSLLAGSFYEQYF.

The rearrangement joins TRBV4-2 to TRBJ2-3; D is ambiguous. The CDR3 covers 15 residues. The germline V gene encodes CDR1 LGHNA and CDR2 YNFKEQ. The V gene lost 0 bases and the J gene lost 0 bases, with 7 bases spanning the gap. CDR3 nucleotide sequence: TGTGCCAGCAGCCAAGATATAGGGAGCACAGATACGCAGTATTTT. This codes for CASSQDIGSTDTQYF.

J is TRBJ2-7 and V is TRBV4-1, with 9 bases that match TRBD1. The CDR3 is made up of 15 amino acids. J gave up 2 bases and V 4 bases, and 6 bases lay outside the gene matches. Germline V gives CDR1 MGHRA, CDR2 YSYEKL. The CDR3 here is CASSLAGDRAYEQYF. In nucleotides, the CDR3 is TGCGCCAGCAGCCTCGCCGGGGACAGGGCCTACGAGCAGTACTTC.

The J gene is TRBJ2-3, the V gene TRBV6-1; D is unclear. With 5 bases removed from V and 2 bases from J, the gap between germline ends came to 5 bases. CDR1 is MNHNS and CDR2 is SASEGT in the germline V gene. This CDR3 comprises 12 residues. CDR3 amino acids: CASSPFTDTQYF. DNA of the CDR3: TGTGCCAGCAGTCCTTTCACAGATACGCAGTATTTT.

This chain joins TRBV5-4 and TRBJ1-6; 7 nucleotides line up with TRBD1. V lost 3 bases, J lost 7 bases, and 4 bases stayed unmatched. The CDR3 contains 14 residues. Germline V gene lookup returns CDR1 SGHNT and CDR2 YYREEE (reference sequence). The CDR3 DNA reads as TGTGCCAGCAGCTCTGCAGGGGGAAATTCACCCCTCCACTTT. Amino acids: CASSSAGGNSPLHF.

This clone was picked up a small number of times. J is TRBJ1-1 and V is TRBV4-3, with unresolved D. The V end was cut by 0 bases, the J end by 1 base, with 12 bases between. Germline CDR1 reads LGHNA; CDR2 reads YSLEER. This CDR3 contains 16 residues. The CDR3 region is CASSQDLGRPNTEAFF. Written as DNA, the CDR3 is TGCGCCAGCAGCCAAGATCTGGGCAGACCGAACACTGAAGCTTTCTTT.

The rearrangement uses TRBV16 and TRBJ2-2; TRBD1 is a possible D gene (5 bases). The CDR3 runs 16 residues. CDR1 is KGHSY and CDR2 is FQNENV in the germline V gene. Trimming shortened V by 0 bases and J by 3 bases, and 11 bases separated the two germline ends. The CDR3 region has the DNA TGTGCCAGCAGCCAATCGGTAGGGGAAGACACCGGGGAGCTGTTTTTT. Its protein product is CASSQSVGEDTGELFF.

This rearrangement joins TRBV10-3 to TRBJ1-1; 8 bases fit TRBD1. Germline V CDR1 and CDR2: ENHRY, SYGVKD. CDR3 size: 13 residues. The junction had 1 base not matched to a gene; V was cut back by 6 bases and J by 1 base. Here the CDR3 DNA reads TGTGCCATCAGCGACAGGGGGAACACTGAAGCTTTCTTT. This translates into CAISDRGNTEAFF.

CDR3: CASSQVLDREIAGNTIYF. The CDR3 DNA reads TGCGCCAGCAGCCAAGTCTTGGACAGGGAGATCGCTGGAAACACCATATATTTT. V gene TRBV4-3 combines with J gene TRBJ1-3, with TRBD1 matching 8 bases. V dropped 1 base and J dropped 2; count of bases not matched to a gene: 10. The germline V gene has CDR1 LGHNA and CDR2 YSLEER. The CDR3 has 18 amino acids.

This chain links TRBV15 with TRBJ2-1, with 7 bases aligning to TRBD2. The germline CDR1 and CDR2 sequences are LNHNV and YYDKDF (reference sequence). The CDR3 is made up of 17 amino acids. Trimming took 3 bases from V and 9 from J; bases not matched to a gene: 17. The CDR3 coding sequence is TGTGCCACCAGCAGTACCACCGCGGGAGTGGTGTTTAGTGAGCAGTTCTTC. Translating gives CATSSTTAGVVFSEQFF.

The chain uses TRBV4-3 and TRBJ1-1; 9 bases fit TRBD1. The CDR3 is 17 amino acids. Germline CDR1 is LGHNA and CDR2 is YSLEER. V dropped 1 base and J dropped 4; count of bases not matched to a gene: 10. The CDR3 sequence is CASSQARDREMGTEAFF. CDR3 nucleotides: TGCGCCAGCAGCCAAGCCCGGGACAGGGAGATGGGCACTGAAGCTTTCTTT.